Presented here are 2 T cell receptor beta chains from one specimen sequenced in a study of cytomegalovirus exposure and HLA in healthy donors. 13 Jbeta primers and 60 Vbeta primers were used for the PCR. Only in-frame clones appear in the TCRdb table, and some are missing; sequencing was by immunoSEQ multiplex PCR. The sample lists 150,000 to 180,000 clones; roughly 74% were seen once. Sequenced material: PBMCs. The receptors were sampled from a man aged 18-30 years in good health and CMV-seronegative.

This clone appeared a single time. V gene TRBV14 combines with J gene TRBJ2-7, with D possibly matching TRBD2 (6 bases). Germline values: CDR1 SGHDN, CDR2 FVKESK. This CDR3 region has 14 residues. This CDR3 reads CASRQVQAEGEQYV. Written as DNA, the CDR3 is TGTGCCAGCCGCCAAGTTCAGGCGGAGGGCGAGCAGTACGTC.

J is TRBJ1-2 and V is TRBV19; D gene uncertain. The V gene's germline CDR1 is LNHDA and CDR2 SQIVND (reference sequence). The CDR3 consists of 15 residues. The V gene lost 3 bases and the J gene lost 8 bases, with 19 bases spanning the gap. The CDR3 DNA reads as TGTGCCAGTAGTATTATAGGAACGGGTCCAAGGGGCTACACCTTC. This sequence encodes CASSIIGTGPRGYTF.